This T cell receptor (beta chain) derives from a study of blood T cell repertoires in COVID-19. Study-wide context: Some COVID-19 samples were acute and others convalescent; all came from the United States, Italy and Spain. From T cells, B-cell-depleted T cells, or PBMCs came the material, which was cDNA or gDNA.

In the source study's methods: Researchers report that nucleated cell counts were estimated from reference gene primer amplification. Clones were sequenced by immunoSEQ multiplex PCR, and TCRdb holds only the in-frame ones, with some missing. D and trimming come from the DNA, and the V and J calls and clone size come from that table. The table has more than 15,000 clones, around 88% seen once; the top ten hold 6% to 8%. V was clipped by 8 bases and J by 9 bases; unmatched bases: 9. The CDR3 spans 13 residues. CDR1 and CDR2 (germline): LGHDT, YNNKEL (reference sequence). The chain links TRBV3-1 (or the pseudogene TRBV3-2) to TRBJ1-5, with TRBD1 identical over 8 bases. The TCR comes from a woman aged 55-69 years with active COVID-19. Sequencing was performed on peripheral blood. The CDR3 loop reads CASGTGEYWPQHF. Written as DNA, the CDR3 is TGTGCCAGCGGGACAGGCGAATATTGGCCCCAGCATTTT.